The next 21 T cell receptor beta chains were all read from a single sample in a study of identical twins. TCRdb reprocessed the 5' RACE reads with MiXCR, giving one entry per CDR3 protein. Among over 500,000 distinct CDR3 sequences listed, less than 25% were seen once. These same data were also listed under a study on T cells expressing NK-cell markers.

The sample consisted of CD4+ T cells sorted from blood. These receptor sequences come from a woman aged 18 to 35 in good health.

A few counts support this clonotype. The V and J genes are TRBV6-5 and TRBJ2-1; either TRBD1 or TRBD2 may supply D (5 bases each). The CDR3 loop spans 11 amino acids. CDR1 and CDR2 from the germline V gene are MNHEY and SVGAGI. Trimming removed 6 bases from V and 9 bases from J, with 9 bases in between. The CDR3, as DNA: TGTGCCAGCAGCAGGGAGACTGAGCAGTTCTTC. Protein product: CASSRETEQFF.

This clonotype came up a few times. This chain connects TRBV6-1 to TRBJ1-5; 9 bases fit TRBD1. Per germline, CDR1 MNHNS and CDR2 SASEGT. This CDR3 contains 16 residues. The V and J ends lost 4 bases and 1 base, in that order; junction bases with no gene match: 5. CDR3 sequence (DNA): TGTGCCAGCAGTGCTCCAGGACAGGGGAGCAATCAGCCCCAGCATTTT. Its translation is CASSAPGQGSNQPQHF.

V gene TRBV2 combines with J gene TRBJ2-3, with a tentative D call TRBD2 (7 bases). This CDR3 comprises 16 residues. Between the trimmed V and J ends, which lost 7 bases and 0 bases, there was a span of 17 bases. CDR1 SNHLY and CDR2 FYNNEI come from the germline V gene. The CDR3 DNA reads as TGTGCCAGCAATTTGAGGGGGACTACTAGCACAGATACGCAGTATTTT. Protein sequence: CASNLRGTTSTDTQYF.

This clonotype was picked up a small number of times. V and J are TRBV6-1 and TRBJ1-1; no clear D. In germline, CDR1 is MNHNS, CDR2 SASEGT. The ends were cut back, 5 bases at V and 4 bases at J, with 14 bases in the middle. The CDR3 covers 14 residues. DNA of the CDR3: TGTGCCAGCAGTCTAGGGTTCAGGATCACTGAAGCTTTCTTT. Protein product: CASSLGFRITEAFF.

V is TRBV5-1 and J is TRBJ2-5, with D tentatively TRBD2 (8 bases). Germline-derived CDR1 and CDR2 are SGHRS and YFSETQ. Trimming took 8 bases from V and 7 from J, leaving 24 bases between them. This CDR3 spans 15 amino acids. The CDR3 nucleotides read TGCGCCAGTACAGGGGTAGCGGGGAGCGTCGGGACCCAGTACTTC. Amino acids: CASTGVAGSVGTQYF.

J is TRBJ2-3 and V is TRBV5-1; D possibly corresponds to TRBD1 (6 bases). Germline assignment: CDR1 SGHRS and CDR2 YFSETQ. The CDR3 is made up of 15 amino acids. Trimming cost V 0 bases and J 0 bases, with 8 bases left between them. The CDR3 nucleotides are TGCGCCAGCAGCTTGGGACAGGATAGCACAGATACGCAGTATTTT. This encodes CASSLGQDSTDTQYF.

The chain carries TRBV5-6 and TRBJ1-5, with D unclear. Deletions cut 0 bases from V and 2 bases from J, with 6 bases between. Germline values: CDR1 SGHDT, CDR2 YYEEEE. The CDR3 contains 14 residues. CDR3 in amino acids: CASSLEAGNQPQHF. CDR3 bases: TGTGCCAGCAGCTTGGAGGCAGGCAATCAGCCCCAGCATTTT.

The rearrangement links TRBV24-1 to TRBJ1-1, with no clear D. Trimming left V 9 bases short and J 0 bases short, with 19 bases between. The CDR3 has 16 residues. CDR1 and CDR2 (germline): KGHDR, SFDVKD. The CDR3 loop reads CATQKEIKQMNTEAFF. As DNA, the CDR3 is TGTGCCACCCAAAAAGAGATAAAACAGATGAACACTGAAGCTTTCTTT.

The J gene is TRBJ2-6, the V gene TRBV4-1, with 7 bases fitting TRBD1. Trimming took 0 bases from V and 0 from J; bases not matched to a gene: 17. The CDR3 consists of 22 residues. Germline CDR1 is MGHRA and CDR2 is YSYEKL. Here the CDR3 reads CASSQELRDRDGFRSGANVLTF. The CDR3 bases are TGCGCCAGCAGCCAAGAACTAAGAGACAGGGACGGCTTTCGCTCTGGGGCCAACGTCCTGACTTTC.

The chain carries TRBV7-9 and TRBJ2-3, with a possible D match to TRBD2 (5 bases). V lost 5 bases and J 0 bases, leaving 9 bases between the germline ends. The CDR3 is 14 residues long. CDR1 and CDR2 from the germline V gene are SEHNR and FQNEAQ (reference sequence). CDR3 nucleotide sequence: TGTGCCAGCAGCGATACGGGGAGCACAGATACGCAGTATTTT. As protein: CASSDTGSTDTQYF.

The CDR3 DNA sequence: TGCAGTGCCTCGGGGAGCATTTTGAACACCGGGGAGCTGTTTTTT. It yields the protein CSASGSILNTGELFF. V gene TRBV20-1 combines with J gene TRBJ2-2; TRBD2 is a possible D gene (5 bases). The germline V gene has CDR1 DFQATT and CDR2 SNEGSKA (reference sequence). V lost 6 bases and J 1 base, leaving 15 bases between the germline ends. The CDR3 is made up of 15 amino acids.

V usage is TRBV7-3 and J usage is TRBJ2-1, with D perhaps TRBD2 (6 bases). CDR1 SGHTA and CDR2 FQGTGA come from the germline V gene. CDR3 length: 18 residues. Trimming stripped 3 bases from V and 0 bases from J, with 18 bases between. The CDR3 DNA follows: TGTGCCAGCAGCTTGGGGGGTTCGGCCGTCGGCTCCTACAATGAGCAGTTCTTC. Encoded protein: CASSLGGSAVGSYNEQFF.

CDR3: CASSQYPWGTSSNEQFF. The DNA of the CDR3 is TGTGCCAGCAGCCAGTACCCTTGGGGGACTAGCAGCAATGAGCAGTTCTTC. This chain uses TRBV3-1 with TRBJ2-1, with 9 positions matching TRBD2. V dropped 3 bases and J dropped 6; count of bases not matched to a gene: 12. The V gene's germline CDR1 is LGHDT and CDR2 YNNKEL (reference sequence). This CDR3 has 17 residues.

This sequence joins TRBV20-1 and TRBJ2-3, with TRBD2 matching 9 bases. The CDR3 sequence is 15 residues long. V lost 5 bases and J lost 0; bases outside the gene matches: 6. Germline V lookup: CDR1 DFQATT, CDR2 SNEGSKA (reference sequence). As DNA, the CDR3 is TGCAGTGCTCTAAGGACTAGCGCTAGCACAGATACGCAGTATTTT. Its translation: CSALRTSASTDTQYF.

The rearrangement links TRBV20-1 to TRBJ1-5; D remains unclear. The V gene's germline CDR1 is DFQATT and CDR2 SNEGSKA (reference sequence). The CDR3 loop spans 12 amino acids. V lost 2 bases, J lost 7 bases, and 9 bases lay in between. DNA of the CDR3: TGCAGTGCTAGATCATCAGGCCAGCCCCAGCATTTT. It is translated as CSARSSGQPQHF.

This clonotype turned up a few times. The rearrangement joins TRBV5-5 to TRBJ1-1, with D possibly matching TRBD1 (5 bases). This CDR3 contains 13 residues. CDR1 and CDR2 from the germline V gene are SGHKS and YYEKEE (reference sequence). With 1 base removed from V and 5 bases from J, the gap between germline ends came to 9 bases. In DNA form, the CDR3 reads TGTGCCAGCAGCTTGAGGGGTCTGACTGAAGCTTTCTTT. Amino acid sequence: CASSLRGLTEAFF. Variable domain in full (rest from reference TRBV5-5 and TRBJ1-1): DAGVTQSPTHLIKTRGQQVTLRCSPISGHKSVSWYQQVLGQGPQFIFQYYEKEERGRGNFPDRFSARQFPNYSSELNVNALLLGDSALYLCASSLRGLTEAFFGQGTRLTVV.

This clonotype was counted ten times or more. The V and J genes are TRBV12-3 or TRBV12-4 and TRBJ2-5; D could derive from TRBD1 or TRBD2 (6 bases each). The CDR3 runs to 13 residues. Between the trimmed V and J ends, which lost 6 bases and 2 bases, there was a span of 10 bases. The CDR3 region has the DNA TGTGCCAGCAGGGAGGGACATCAAGAGACCCAGTACTTC. It translates to CASREGHQETQYF.

This clonotype has ten or more counts. The chain is built from TRBV5-5 and TRBJ2-3; 7 bases agree with TRBD2. V lost 6 bases, J lost 4 bases, and 14 bases stayed unmatched. The V gene's germline CDR1 is SGHKS and CDR2 YYEKEE (reference sequence). CDR3 length: 16 amino acids. The CDR3 here is CASNHWVGLGSDTQYF. In DNA form, the CDR3 reads TGTGCCAGCAACCATTGGGTTGGACTAGGCTCAGATACGCAGTATTTT.

The CDR3 region has the DNA TGCAGCGTTGTCTCTAGCGGGCTGAACACCGGGGAGCTGTTTTTT. Protein product: CSVVSSGLNTGELFF. The chain joins TRBV29-1 to TRBJ2-2; 8 bases align to TRBD2. This CDR3 has 15 residues. The ends lost 4 bases at V and 1 base at J; junction bases unmatched: 5. Germline values: CDR1 SQVTM, CDR2 ANQGSEA.

This clonotype was seen a handful of times. V usage is TRBV20-1 and J usage is TRBJ2-7; the match to TRBD1 covers 7 bases. CDR1 and CDR2 from the germline V gene are DFQATT and SNEGSKA (reference sequence). The length of the CDR3 is 14 residues. V dropped 2 bases and J dropped 3; count of bases not matched to a gene: 7. CDR3 DNA: TGCAGTGCTAGAACAGGGGCTTTAATCTACGAGCAGTACTTC. Residues: CSARTGALIYEQYF.

The sample holds many counts of this clonotype. The V gene is TRBV12-3 or TRBV12-4, the J gene TRBJ2-5, with unresolved D. CDR3 length: 12 residues. The V end was cut by 3 bases, the J end by 5 bases, with 7 bases between. The CDR3 protein is CASSFQGETQYF. For the CDR3, the DNA is TGTGCCAGCAGTTTTCAAGGGGAGACCCAGTACTTC.